This T cell receptor (beta chain) appears in the sequencing data of a study of T cell responses to AZD1222 COVID-19 vaccine. Remarks on this clone: Its target is unknown.

Measured with immunoSEQ multiplex PCR; TCRdb has only the in-frame clones, and not every one. The data hold around 160,000 clones, with 80% to 90% observed a single time. Study conclusions and caveats: Of spike-specific TCRs, nearly half reportedly target regions left unmutated in variants.

V lost 3 bases and J 2 bases, leaving 11 bases between the germline ends. There are 14 residues in the CDR3. Germline V gives CDR1 SGHAT, CDR2 FQNNGV. This material consisted of peripheral blood, taken on day 0 of AZD1222 vaccination. The chain combines TRBV11-2 with TRBJ2-7, with D possibly matching TRBD2 (5 bases). This TCR came from an adult in good health. The CDR3 here is CASSFDASPYEQYF. The CDR3, as DNA: TGTGCCAGCAGCTTCGACGCTAGCCCCTACGAGCAGTACTTC. Full variable domain (rest looked up from reference TRBV11-2 and TRBJ2-7): EAGVAQSPRYKIIEKRQSVAFWCNPISGHATLYWYQQILGQGPKLLIQFQNNGVVDDSQLPKDRFSAERLKGVDSTLKIQPAKLEDSAVYLCASSFDASPYEQYFGPGTRLTVT.